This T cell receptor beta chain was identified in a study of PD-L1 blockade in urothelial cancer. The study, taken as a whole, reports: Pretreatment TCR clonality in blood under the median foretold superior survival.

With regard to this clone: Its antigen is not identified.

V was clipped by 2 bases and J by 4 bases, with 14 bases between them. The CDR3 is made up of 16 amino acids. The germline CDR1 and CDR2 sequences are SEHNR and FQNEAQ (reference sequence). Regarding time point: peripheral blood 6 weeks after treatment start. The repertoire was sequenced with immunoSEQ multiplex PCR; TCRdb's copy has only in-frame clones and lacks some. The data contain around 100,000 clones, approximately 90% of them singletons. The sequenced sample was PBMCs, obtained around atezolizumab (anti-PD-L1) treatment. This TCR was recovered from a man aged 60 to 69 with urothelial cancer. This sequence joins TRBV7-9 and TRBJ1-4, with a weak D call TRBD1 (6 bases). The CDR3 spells CASSLSGQSFNEKLFF. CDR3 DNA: TGTGCCAGCAGCTTATCAGGACAGAGCTTTAATGAAAAACTGTTTTTT.